These 24 T cell receptor beta chains share one sample of origin, sequenced in a study of CD8 T cells in Susac syndrome. The RNA, about 0.5 to 1 ug, was put through reverse transcription using random hexamers. In TCRdb, the immunoSEQ multiplex PCR reads were re-called with MiXCR into one record per CDR3 protein. Of over 100,000 distinct CDR3 sequences in the sample, about nine tenths were seen once. The sample comprised CD4+ T cells from PBMCs. The source of these receptors is a human donor in good health.

The V gene is TRBV3-1, the J gene TRBJ1-6; D uncertain. The length of the CDR3 is 14 residues. Trimming shortened V by 0 bases and J by 7 bases, and 7 bases separated the two germline ends. Germline V gene sequence: CDR1 LGHDT, CDR2 YNNKEL (reference sequence). For the CDR3, the DNA is TGTGCCAGCAGCCAAGATTCTCAGAATTCACCCCTCCACTTT. It specifies CASSQDSQNSPLHF.

The V gene is TRBV30, the J gene TRBJ1-1; D uncertain. This CDR3 spans 13 amino acids. Trimming cost V 3 bases and J 1 base, with 9 bases left between them. Germline V gene data show CDR1 as GTSNPN and CDR2 as SVGIG (reference sequence). CDR3 nucleotide sequence: TGTGCCTGGAGGGTCACGGAGAACACTGAAGCTTTCTTT. As protein: CAWRVTENTEAFF.

The chain joins TRBV6-1 to TRBJ1-2; TRBD1 might be the D (6 bases). This CDR3 contains 20 residues. In germline, CDR1 is MNHNS, CDR2 SASEGT. The V end was cut by 6 bases, the J end by 4 bases, with 33 bases between. CDR3 sequence (DNA): TGTGCCAGCAGAAGTCGCGTGGCGGCGATTTTGACAGGCGTTCTCTATGGCTACACCTTC. It codes for CASRSRVAAILTGVLYGYTF.

The V gene is TRBV14, the J gene TRBJ2-5; no clear D gene. Trimming stripped 2 bases from V and 1 base from J, with 26 bases between. This CDR3 spans 20 amino acids. Per the germline V gene, CDR1 is SGHDN and CDR2 is FVKESK. CDR3 in amino acids: CASSQRSVGVSFSPQETQYF. The CDR3 region has the DNA TGTGCCAGCAGCCAAAGATCGGTTGGGGTCAGTTTCTCCCCCCAAGAGACCCAGTACTTC.

The J gene is TRBJ1-4, the V gene TRBV7-2, with D possibly matching TRBD1 (6 bases). The CDR3 length is 16 residues. V was cut by 7 bases and J by 7 bases, with 22 bases left in between. Germline loops: CDR1 SGHTA, CDR2 FQGNSA. The CDR3 DNA reads TGTGCCAGCACCACCTTAGGGGGATTGGGTAGTGAAAAACTGTTTTTT. It specifies CASTTLGGLGSEKLFF.

J is TRBJ2-1 and V is TRBV20-1, with TRBD2 matching over 9 bases. This CDR3 comprises 14 residues. CDR1 and CDR2 from the germline V gene are DFQATT and SNEGSKA (reference sequence). The CDR3 nucleotides are TGCCGTTGTAGCGGGAGCATCTCATACAATGAGCAGTTCTTC. This sequence encodes CRCSGSISYNEQFF.

This clonotype was observed a handful of times. CDR3 sequence: CASSPTGLQSYEQYF. CDR3 bases: TGTGCCAGCAGCCCTACCGGGCTCCAGTCCTACGAGCAGTACTTC. The chain links TRBV9 to TRBJ2-7; D not certain. Per germline, CDR1 SGDLS and CDR2 YYNGEE. The CDR3 sequence is 15 residues long. With 4 bases removed from V and 1 base from J, the gap between germline ends came to 15 bases.

The gene calls are TRBV28 and TRBJ2-7; possible D gene TRBD1, 6 bases. The V end lost 8 bases, the J end lost 3 bases, and 17 bases lay between the germline ends. Germline CDR1 reads MDHEN; CDR2 reads SYDVKM. There are 14 residues in the CDR3. The CDR3 sequence: CASRPGQNNYEQYF. The CDR3, as DNA: TGTGCCAGCCGGCCGGGACAAAACAACTACGAGCAGTACTTC.

The chain uses TRBV5-1 and TRBJ2-1, with D unresolved. V lost 5 bases and J lost 5, with 8 bases in between. Germline CDR1 reads SGHRS; CDR2 reads YFSETQ. This CDR3 contains 12 residues. The CDR3 bases are TGCGCCAGCAGGCCAGACCACAATGAGCAGTTCTTC. Its translation is CASRPDHNEQFF.

The genes are TRBV7-2 and TRBJ1-2, with TRBD1 matching 7 bases. Germline CDR1 reads SGHTA; CDR2 reads FQGNSA. The CDR3 is 15 amino acids. V was pared by 5 bases and J by 4 bases, with 10 bases of the junction left unmatched. CDR3 in DNA: TGTGCCAGCAGCCCAGGGGGGCGGGTCGGCTATGGCTACACCTTC. This gives the protein CASSPGGRVGYGYTF. The entire variable domain, with the rest obtained from reference TRBV7-2 and TRBJ1-2, is as follows: GAGVSQSPSNKVTEKGKDVELRCDPISGHTALYWYRQSLGQGLEFLIYFQGNSAPDKSGLPSDRFSAERTGGSVSTLTIQRTQQEDSAVYLCASSPGGRVGYGYTFGSGTRLTVV.

The chain uses TRBV7-2 and TRBJ2-5, with no clear D. CDR1 and CDR2 from the germline V gene are SGHTA and FQGNSA. The germline V and J ends were trimmed by 5 bases and 4 bases, with 11 bases remaining between them. This CDR3 is built from 13 residues. CDR3 nucleotides: TGTGCCAGCAGCCGGCCCGTTGGAGAGACCCAGTACTTC. Translating it yields CASSRPVGETQYF. Full variable domain (outside the CDR3, taken from reference TRBV7-2 and TRBJ2-5): GAGVSQSPSNKVTEKGKDVELRCDPISGHTALYWYRQSLGQGLEFLIYFQGNSAPDKSGLPSDRFSAERTGGSVSTLTIQRTQQEDSAVYLCASSRPVGETQYFGPGTRLLVL.

The chain employs TRBV5-4 and TRBJ2-1, with 11 bases lining up with TRBD2. With V trimmed by 2 bases and J by 3 bases, 1 base remained unmatched. Per germline, CDR1 SGHNT and CDR2 YYREEE (reference sequence). The CDR3 sequence is 15 residues long. CDR3 in amino acids: CASSFGTSGYNEQFF. CDR3 DNA: TGTGCCAGCAGCTTCGGGACTAGCGGCTACAATGAGCAGTTCTTC.

The V and J genes are TRBV29-1 and TRBJ2-2, with 8 bases lining up with TRBD2. The CDR3 is 14 residues long. Germline V CDR1 and CDR2: SQVTM, ANQGSEA. J gave up 2 bases and V 5 bases, and 4 bases lay outside the gene matches. This chain's CDR3 is CSVSSGANTGELFF. The CDR3 nucleotides read TGCAGCGTTAGTAGCGGGGCCAACACCGGGGAGCTGTTTTTT.

The rearrangement uses TRBV3-1 and TRBJ1-1; D uncertain. Trimming cost V 4 bases and J 0 bases, with 18 bases left between them. Germline V lookup: CDR1 LGHDT, CDR2 YNNKEL (reference sequence). The CDR3 length is 17 residues. CDR3 residues: CASSPPRAKQMNTEAFF. The DNA of the CDR3 is TGTGCCAGCAGCCCTCCGAGGGCCAAGCAGATGAACACTGAAGCTTTCTTT. The complete variable domain, with remaining parts taken from reference TRBV3-1 and TRBJ1-1, reads DTAVSQTPKYLVTQMGNDKSIKCEQNLGHDTMYWYKQDSKKFLKIMFSYNNKELIINETVPNRFSPKSPDKAHLNLHINSLELGDSAVYFCASSPPRAKQMNTEAFFGQGTRLTVV.

This sequence joins TRBV12-3 or TRBV12-4 and TRBJ2-3, with TRBD2 matching over 13 bases. With V trimmed by 10 bases and J by 4 bases, 11 bases remained unmatched. This CDR3 region has 16 residues. This CDR3 is CANSGLAGLASDTQYF. The CDR3 DNA follows: TGTGCCAATTCGGGACTAGCGGGGCTAGCATCAGATACGCAGTATTTT.

The chain employs TRBV7-2 and TRBJ1-2, with D tentatively TRBD1 (6 bases). Germline CDR1 is SGHTA and CDR2 is FQGNSA. V was cut by 4 bases and J by 8 bases, with 17 bases left in between. This CDR3 is 14 amino acids long. The CDR3 is CASSSKAGEGGYTF. The CDR3 DNA follows: TGTGCCAGCAGCTCGAAGGCAGGGGAGGGCGGCTACACCTTC.

This chain connects TRBV3-1 to TRBJ2-2; 8 nucleotides align to TRBD1. CDR1 and CDR2 from the germline V gene are LGHDT and YNNKEL (reference sequence). The CDR3 spans 15 residues. V trimming: 2 bases; J trimming: 3 bases; junction bases outside the gene matches: 2. The CDR3 region has the DNA TGTGCCAGCAGCCAAAGACAGGGGTACACCGGGGAGCTGTTTTTT. Amino acids: CASSQRQGYTGELFF.

This clonotype was counted once. The V call is TRBV7-3, the J call TRBJ2-1; D uncertain. V was pared by 6 bases and J by 7 bases, with 10 bases between. The germline V gene has CDR1 SGHTA and CDR2 FQGTGA. This CDR3 has 12 residues. The CDR3 bases are TGTGCCAGCAGGGGCGATTCTAATGAGCAGTTCTTC. Translated, it gives CASRGDSNEQFF.

This clonotype was detected once. The chain combines TRBV29-1 with TRBJ1-1; D not certain. Trimming took off 6 bases at V and 1 base at J, with 15 bases between the two ends. The CDR3 spans 14 residues. Germline CDR1 and CDR2: SQVTM and ANQGSEA. CDR3 residues: CSVTAPPENTEAFF. The CDR3, as DNA: TGCAGCGTGACGGCCCCGCCGGAGAACACTGAAGCTTTCTTT. Combining the CDR3 with reference TRBV29-1 and TRBJ1-1 gives the whole variable domain SAVISQKPSRDICQRGTSLTIQCQVDSQVTMMFWYRQQPGQSLTLIATANQGSEATYESGFVIDKFPISRPNLTFSTLTVSNMSPEDSSIYLCSVTAPPENTEAFFGQGTRLTVV.

CDR3 in amino acids: CASSSNVEATKNIQYF. As DNA, the CDR3 is TGTGCCAGCAGCTCCAACGTCGAGGCAACCAAAAACATTCAGTACTTC. The J gene is TRBJ2-4, the V gene TRBV13; D call uncertain. V lost 4 bases and J lost 2, with 15 bases in between. Germline CDR1 and CDR2: PRHDT and FYEKMQ (reference sequence). The CDR3 consists of 16 residues. The full variable domain, rest sourced from reference TRBV13 and TRBJ2-4, is AAGVIQSPRHLIKEKRETATLKCYPIPRHDTVYWYQQGPGQDPQFLISFYEKMQSDKGSIPDRFSAQQFSDYHSELNMSSLELGDSALYFCASSSNVEATKNIQYFGAGTRLSVL.

The rearrangement uses TRBV14 and TRBJ1-1; no definite D call. Germline V gene sequence: CDR1 SGHDN, CDR2 FVKESK. The CDR3 spans 15 residues. Trimming pared 6 bases from V and 5 bases from J, leaving 19 bases between. The DNA for the CDR3 is TGTGCCAGCAGACCTATGACCTCGAGAGGGACTGAAGCTTTCTTT. It translates to CASRPMTSRGTEAFF.

V gene TRBV20-1 combines with J gene TRBJ2-2; D is unresolved. Trimming pared 5 bases from V and 9 bases from J, leaving 13 bases between. The CDR3 spans 12 residues. Germline V gene lookup returns CDR1 DFQATT and CDR2 SNEGSKA (reference sequence). Written as DNA, the CDR3 is TGCAGTGCTCCGCGTTCCCCCAGGGAGCTGTTTTTT. It is translated as CSAPRSPRELFF.

J is TRBJ2-6 and V is TRBV29-1, with D perhaps matching TRBD1 (6 bases). Germline lookup yields CDR1 SQVTM and CDR2 ANQGSEA. The CDR3 contains 15 residues. V was cut by 6 bases and J by 0 bases, with 12 bases left in between. This CDR3 reads CSVETTGSGANVLTF. CDR3 nucleotide sequence: TGCAGCGTCGAAACGACAGGCTCTGGGGCCAACGTCCTGACTTTC.

This clonotype was counted once. The J gene is TRBJ2-7, the V gene TRBV7-2, with unresolved D. V was clipped by 5 bases and J by 0 bases, with 11 bases between them. The CDR3 consists of 14 residues. Germline values: CDR1 SGHTA, CDR2 FQGNSA. CDR3: CASSPGPSSYEQYF. As DNA, the CDR3 is TGTGCCAGCAGCCCCGGACCGAGCTCCTACGAGCAGTACTTC.